One sample yielded the 30 T cell receptor beta chains listed below, sequenced in a study of early T cells in non-severe SARS-CoV-2 infection. One entry per CDR3 protein, called by TCRdb with MiXCR from the 5' RACE reads. Here the sample spans approximately 52,000 distinct CDR3 sequences, 8% to 9% being singletons. Sequenced sample: whole blood. Receptor source: an adult who was a healthcare worker with PCR-confirmed SARS-CoV-2 infection or an uninfected control (not recorded which).

At least ten counts were recorded for this clonotype. The rearrangement uses TRBV5-8 and TRBJ2-1; 11 bases are a match to TRBD1. The CDR3 is made up of 16 amino acids. Germline V gene data show CDR1 as SGHTS and CDR2 as YDEGEE. J gave up 8 bases and V 4 bases, and 11 bases lay outside the gene matches. CDR3 DNA sequence: TGTGCCAGCAGCCTCACGAGGACAGGGGGCGCGGATGAGCAGTTCTTC. This gives the protein CASSLTRTGGADEQFF.

This clonotype was detected many times. The chain joins TRBV5-6 to TRBJ1-2; D is uncertain. Germline values: CDR1 SGHDT, CDR2 YYEEEE. Trimming took 3 bases from V and 6 from J, leaving 3 bases between them. The length of the CDR3 is 10 residues. The CDR3 loop reads CASSSHGYTF. Here the CDR3 DNA reads TGTGCCAGCAGCTCTCATGGCTACACCTTC.

This clonotype was counted a few times. This chain connects TRBV19 to TRBJ2-1, with 8 bases fitting TRBD2. CDR1 is LNHDA, CDR2 SQIVND, per germline (reference sequence). Germline trimming cut 5 bases from V and 3 bases from J; bases unmatched to any gene: 6. The CDR3 contains 15 residues. CDR3 region: CASSWGLAGYNEQFF. The DNA for the CDR3 is TGTGCCAGTAGTTGGGGGCTAGCGGGCTACAATGAGCAGTTCTTC. The entire variable domain, with the rest obtained from reference TRBV19 and TRBJ2-1, is as follows: DGGITQSPKYLFRKEGQNVTLSCEQNLNHDAMYWYRQDPGQGLRLIYYSQIVNDFQKGDIAEGYSVSREKKESFPLTVTSAQKNPTAFYLCASSWGLAGYNEQFFGPGTRLTVL.

This clonotype was found many times. This chain links TRBV19 with TRBJ1-1; D is unclear. The CDR3 length is 10 residues. Germline lookup yields CDR1 LNHDA and CDR2 SQIVND (reference sequence). V lost 10 bases to trimming and J lost 1 base, with 4 bases between them. CDR3 in amino acids: CATRNTEAFF. CDR3 sequence (DNA): TGTGCCACTAGGAACACTGAAGCTTTCTTT.

This clonotype came up many times. V gene TRBV4-2 combines with J gene TRBJ2-2, with 11 bases matching TRBD1. Unmatched junction bases numbered 3, after V lost 3 bases and J lost 0 bases. CDR3 length equals 17 residues. CDR1 is LGHNA and CDR2 is YNFKEQ in the germline V gene. The CDR3 loop is CASSQDRGRANTGELFF. DNA of the CDR3: TGTGCCAGCAGCCAGGACAGGGGGCGGGCGAACACCGGGGAGCTGTTTTTT.

In its sample, this clonotype was seen many times. The V and J genes are TRBV20-1 and TRBJ2-7; the D gene is possibly TRBD1 (5 bases). The CDR3 totals 14 residues. Germline V gives CDR1 DFQATT, CDR2 SNEGSKA (reference sequence). V gave up 0 bases and J gave up 9 bases, with 18 bases separating them. The CDR3 bases are TGCAGTGCTAGAGATGGGGCTTCCCCCTTGGTGCAGTACTTC. Its protein product is CSARDGASPLVQYF.

This clonotype was found many times. The chain is built from TRBV7-6 and TRBJ2-2, with TRBD2 matching 9 bases. V dropped 0 bases and J dropped 5; count of bases not matched to a gene: 4. CDR3 size: 16 residues. CDR1 and CDR2 (germline): SGHVS, FNYEAQ. The CDR3, as DNA: TGTGCCAGCAGCTTAGCCCCTAGCGGGATGACCGGGGAGCTGTTTTTT. Translating it yields CASSLAPSGMTGELFF.

This clonotype has a handful of counts. The chain has TRBV2 and TRBJ1-5; no clear D. Per germline, CDR1 SNHLY and CDR2 FYNNEI. This CDR3 region has 13 residues. V shed 8 bases and J shed 9 bases, with 17 bases lying between them. The CDR3 DNA is TGTGCCAGCGACGGCATTGGGGAGGGGCCCCAGCATTTT. Its translation: CASDGIGEGPQHF.

This clonotype has only a few counts. This chain links TRBV15 with TRBJ2-7, with D possibly being TRBD1 (5 bases). The V gene lost 2 bases and the J gene lost 7 bases, with 15 bases spanning the gap. Germline V gene sequence: CDR1 LNHNV, CDR2 YYDKDF (reference sequence). This CDR3 spans 14 amino acids. CDR3 residues: CATSRSLPKGEQYF. The CDR3 DNA is TGTGCCACCAGCAGATCCCTTCCCAAGGGGGAGCAGTACTTC.

The chain carries TRBV6-4 and TRBJ2-2; 7 nucleotides line up with TRBD1. From germline, CDR1 is MRHNA and CDR2 SNTAGT. V shed 7 bases, J shed 2 bases, and the junction held 7 bases outside the gene matches. The CDR3 is made up of 15 amino acids. The CDR3 DNA follows: TGTGCCAGCACGACCGAAGGGGGCAACACCGGGGAGCTGTTTTTT. Protein product: CASTTEGGNTGELFF.

The rearrangement joins TRBV29-1 to TRBJ2-3; 8 bases align to TRBD1. J was trimmed by 6 bases and V by 4 bases; bases with no gene match: 3. CDR1 is SQVTM, CDR2 ANQGSEA, per germline. This CDR3 comprises 12 residues. Written as DNA, the CDR3 is TGCAGCGTTGCAGGGGGCGTGGATACGCAGTATTTT. Translated, it gives CSVAGGVDTQYF.

This clonotype was found many times. This sequence joins TRBV7-9 and TRBJ2-1, with 10 bases fitting TRBD2. The V segment lost 5 bases and the J segment 2 bases; nucleotides outside the gene matches: 12. The CDR3 extends over 18 amino acids. CDR1 SEHNR and CDR2 FQNEAQ come from the germline V gene (reference sequence). CDR3 coding DNA: TGTGCCAGCAGCATCTCATACCGGACTAGCGGCACCTACAATGAGCAGTTCTTC. It yields the protein CASSISYRTSGTYNEQFF.

This clonotype was detected ten times or more. The rearrangement joins TRBV20-1 to TRBJ2-2; no clear D. The CDR3 is made up of 12 amino acids. Germline V gene lookup returns CDR1 DFQATT and CDR2 SNEGSKA (reference sequence). V shed 5 bases and J shed 0 bases, with 4 bases lying between them. The CDR3 region has the DNA TGCAGTGCTCTCACGAACACCGGGGAGCTGTTTTTT. This translates into CSALTNTGELFF.

This clonotype was recorded a few times. This rearrangement joins TRBV5-1 to TRBJ2-7; TRBD1 agrees at 8 bases. The CDR3 has 15 residues. Germline V gene lookup returns CDR1 SGHRS and CDR2 YFSETQ. Trimming at V came to 4 bases and at J to 4 bases, leaving 10 bases not matched to a gene. The CDR3 spells CASSPWTGSDYEQYF. CDR3 sequence (DNA): TGCGCCAGCAGCCCATGGACAGGGTCCGATTACGAGCAGTACTTC.

At least ten counts were recorded for this clonotype. The V gene is TRBV28, the J gene TRBJ1-5; D is ambiguous. V was shortened by 6 bases and J by 0 bases, with 9 bases between the two germline ends. The CDR3 loop spans 14 amino acids. CDR1 MDHEN and CDR2 SYDVKM come from the germline V gene. CDR3 nucleotide sequence: TGTGCCAGCAGCCGAATACTTAGCAATCAGCCCCAGCATTTT. Translated: CASSRILSNQPQHF. The variable domain in full, completed from reference TRBV28 and TRBJ1-5, reads DVKVTQSSRYLVKRTGEKVFLECVQDMDHENMFWYRQDPGLGLRLIYFSYDVKMKEKGDIPEGYSVSREKKERFSLILESASTNQTSMYLCASSRILSNQPQHFGDGTRLSIL.

This rearrangement joins TRBV13 to TRBJ1-1; 8 bases map to TRBD1. The V gene end was trimmed by 2 bases and the J gene end by 2 bases; junction bases not matched to a gene: 4. The CDR3 length is 15 residues. Germline lookup yields CDR1 PRHDT and CDR2 FYEKMQ (reference sequence). CDR3 loop: CASSLRTGQNTEAFF. DNA of the CDR3: TGTGCCAGCAGCTTAAGGACAGGGCAAAACACTGAAGCTTTCTTT. The full variable domain, with the rest looked up from reference TRBV13 and TRBJ1-1, is AAGVIQSPRHLIKEKRETATLKCYPIPRHDTVYWYQQGPGQDPQFLISFYEKMQSDKGSIPDRFSAQQFSDYHSELNMSSLELGDSALYFCASSLRTGQNTEAFFGQGTRLTVV.

Ten or more counts support this clonotype. The chain links TRBV20-1 to TRBJ2-3, with 11 bases identical to TRBD2. Germline CDR1 reads DFQATT; CDR2 reads SNEGSKA (reference sequence). The CDR3 contains 15 residues. V lost 4 bases and J lost 4; bases outside the gene matches: 7. The CDR3, as DNA: TGCAGTGCTACAGTAGCGGGGGGGGCATCAGATACGCAGTATTTT. Its protein is CSATVAGGASDTQYF.

The chain links TRBV20-1 to TRBJ1-1; D is undetermined. CDR1 is DFQATT and CDR2 is SNEGSKA in the germline V gene (reference sequence). The V gene lost 3 bases and the J gene lost 0 bases, with 8 bases spanning the gap. The CDR3 is made up of 13 amino acids. Here the CDR3 DNA reads TGCAGTGCTAGCGACACCTTGAACACTGAAGCTTTCTTT. Amino acid sequence: CSASDTLNTEAFF.

V is TRBV10-3 and J is TRBJ2-3; D is unresolved. V gave up 6 bases and J gave up 2 bases, with 9 bases separating them. The CDR3 has 13 amino acids. Germline assignment: CDR1 ENHRY and CDR2 SYGVKD. CDR3 DNA: TGTGCCATCAGCGGTCTGCCCACAGATACGCAGTATTTT. This translates into CAISGLPTDTQYF.

This clonotype was observed a few times. The rearrangement joins TRBV20-1 to TRBJ2-3; TRBD1 agrees at 8 bases. V dropped 2 bases and J dropped 4; count of bases not matched to a gene: 5. Germline V CDR1 and CDR2: DFQATT, SNEGSKA (reference sequence). CDR3 length: 14 residues. DNA for the CDR3: TGCAGTGCTAGACAGGGGGCTGCGGCAGATACGCAGTATTTT. Translating it yields CSARQGAAADTQYF.

The V and J genes are TRBV3-1 and TRBJ2-5, with TRBD1 matching over 9 bases. Germline V CDR1 and CDR2: LGHDT, YNNKEL (reference sequence). J gave up 6 bases and V 8 bases, and 7 bases lay outside the gene matches. The CDR3 is made up of 13 amino acids. The CDR3 region is CASGGTGSKTQYF. In DNA, the CDR3 is TGTGCCAGCGGTGGGACAGGGTCGAAGACCCAGTACTTC.

In its sample, this clonotype was seen many times. The CDR3 nucleotides read TGCAGTGCTAGAGATCAGAACACCACCTACGAGCAGTACTTC. Its protein product is CSARDQNTTYEQYF. This sequence joins TRBV20-1 and TRBJ2-7; D is uncertain. The CDR3 length is 14 residues. The V end lost 0 bases, the J end lost 2 bases, and 11 bases lay between the germline ends. Germline V lookup: CDR1 DFQATT, CDR2 SNEGSKA (reference sequence).

This clonotype was observed a few times. The J gene is TRBJ2-7, the V gene TRBV3-1, with D uncertain. This CDR3 is 15 amino acids long. CDR1 and CDR2 (germline): LGHDT, YNNKEL (reference sequence). V was clipped by 1 base and J by 5 bases, with 15 bases between them. The CDR3, as DNA: TGTGCCAGCAGCCAAGCCCCGGGTAGGGCGGACGAGCAGTACTTC. It codes for CASSQAPGRADEQYF.

The chain uses TRBV12-3 or TRBV12-4 and TRBJ2-1; D is perhaps TRBD1 or TRBD2 (8 bases each). CDR3 length: 15 amino acids. Trimming removed 7 bases from V and 6 bases from J, with 19 bases in between. CDR3 loop: CASTRSGDRRNEQFF. CDR3 sequence (DNA): TGTGCCAGCACCCGTAGCGGGGACAGGCGCAATGAGCAGTTCTTC.

The CDR3 here is CASSPRDRGSPLHF. The CDR3 DNA reads TGTGCCTCGTCGCCCCGGGACAGGGGTTCACCCCTCCACTTT. The chain combines TRBV5-6 with TRBJ1-6; 10 positions match TRBD1. The CDR3 runs 14 residues. Unmatched junction bases numbered 10, after V lost 10 bases and J lost 9 bases. From germline, CDR1 is SGHDT and CDR2 YYEEEE. Full variable domain (rest looked up from reference TRBV5-6 and TRBJ1-6): DAGVTQSPTHLIKTRGQQVTLRCSPKSGHDTVSWYQQALGQGPQFIFQYYEEEERQRGNFPDRFSGHQFPNYSSELNVNALLLGDSALYLCASSPRDRGSPLHFGNGTRLTVT.

This clonotype is termed medium-sized. The chain uses TRBV28 and TRBJ1-6; D not resolved. This CDR3 region has 13 residues. Germline values: CDR1 MDHEN, CDR2 SYDVKM. V was cut by 7 bases and J by 7 bases, with 11 bases left in between. CDR3 nucleotides: TGTGCCAGCACCTTATCGGGGAATTCACCCCTCCACTTT. This gives the protein CASTLSGNSPLHF.

The chain is built from TRBV7-3 and TRBJ1-6, with D hard to call. V shed 6 bases and J shed 3 bases, with 6 bases lying between them. The CDR3 runs 13 residues. CDR1 is SGHTA, CDR2 FQGTGA, per germline. The CDR3 loop is CASSLNYNSPLHF. The CDR3 DNA sequence: TGTGCCAGCAGTCTAAACTATAATTCACCCCTCCACTTT.

This clonotype was seen only a few times. J is TRBJ2-1 and V is TRBV5-1, with 12 nucleotides matching TRBD2. This CDR3 region has 15 residues. Per germline, CDR1 SGHRS and CDR2 YFSETQ. Trimming cost V 0 bases and J 9 bases; bases outside gene matches: 4. As DNA, the CDR3 is TGCGCCAGCAGCTTGGGACTAGCGGGAGTACTTGAGCAGTTCTTC. This translates into CASSLGLAGVLEQFF.

The chain links TRBV25-1 to TRBJ1-4; D is perhaps TRBD1 (6 bases). Trimming shortened V by 3 bases and J by 0 bases, and 11 bases separated the two germline ends. The CDR3 loop spans 16 amino acids. Germline-derived CDR1 and CDR2 are MGHDK and SYGVNS. In DNA, the CDR3 is TGTGCCAGCAGTGACCAGGGGAGGGCAACTAATGAAAAACTGTTTTTT. It codes for CASSDQGRATNEKLFF.

The V call is TRBV20-1, the J call TRBJ2-1; D unclear. Germline V gives CDR1 DFQATT, CDR2 SNEGSKA (reference sequence). Trimming cost V 0 bases and J 6 bases, with 3 bases left between them. The CDR3 length is 11 residues. CDR3 nucleotide sequence: TGCAGTGCTAGAGATCCCAATGAGCAGTTCTTC. Protein product: CSARDPNEQFF.